Listed below are T cell receptor beta chains from one sample, sequenced in a study of regulatory T cells in long-lasting Graves disease. TCRdb reprocessed the multiplex PCR reads via MiXCR and lists one record per CDR3 protein. In the table there are 320,000 or so distinct CDR3 sequences, 15% to 20% of which are singletons. Source: peripheral blood mononuclear cells (PBMCs), taken at new diagnosis, from a patient treated with antithyroid drugs. These receptors all come from a female donor with Graves disease. Each CDR3 is given with its conserved first and last residue. The D gene is left open where the match is weak. The size field is filled for only some rows; it gives once, few, many or a size class.

V gene: TRBV28
D gene: -
J gene: TRBJ2-5
clone size: many
CDR3 protein: CASSFRGGDPETQYF
CDR3 DNA: TGTGCCAGCAGTTTTCGGGGCGGGGATCCAGAGACCCAGTACTTC

V gene: TRBV27
D gene: TRBD1
J gene: TRBJ1-5
clone size: many
CDR3 protein: CASRLDRVSNQPQHF
CDR3 DNA: TGTGCCAGCAGACTAGACAGGGTTTCCAATCAGCCCCAGCATTTT

V gene: TRBV28
D gene: -
J gene: TRBJ1-1
clone size: many
CDR3 protein: CASSLGVRTEAFF
CDR3 DNA: TGTGCCAGCAGTTTAGGGGTGCGGACTGAAGCTTTCTTT

V gene: TRBV12-3/TRBV12-4
D gene: -
J gene: TRBJ1-2
clone size: many
CDR3 protein: CASSSRTSYTF
CDR3 DNA: TGTGCCAGCAGTTCTAGGACAAGCTACACCTTC

V gene: TRBV28
D gene: -
J gene: TRBJ2-7
clone size: many
CDR3 protein: CASSPNPPVPGGYEQYF
CDR3 DNA: TGTGCCAGCAGTCCAAACCCTCCAGTGCCCGGAGGCTACGAGCAGTACTTC

V gene: TRBV2
D gene: -
J gene: TRBJ1-1
clone size: many
CDR3 protein: CASRQDNTEAFF
CDR3 DNA: TGTGCCAGCCGACAGGATAACACTGAAGCTTTCTTT

V gene: TRBV5-4
D gene: -
J gene: TRBJ2-3
clone size: few
CDR3 protein: CASSRTSSSYSADTQYF
CDR3 DNA: TGTGCCAGCAGCCGCACCTCGTCGAGTTATAGCGCAGATACGCAGTATTTT

V gene: TRBV30
D gene: TRBD1
J gene: TRBJ1-5
clone size: -
CDR3 protein: CAWSPWTGLDQPQHF
CDR3 DNA: TGTGCCTGGAGTCCGTGGACAGGCCTTGATCAGCCCCAGCATTTT

V gene: TRBV5-1
D gene: TRBD1
J gene: TRBJ2-1
clone size: few
CDR3 protein: CASSHRGRMWNEQFF
CDR3 DNA: TGCGCCAGCAGCCACAGGGGGCGAATGTGGAATGAGCAGTTCTTC

V gene: TRBV28
D gene: -
J gene: TRBJ2-1
clone size: many
CDR3 protein: CASSSWSEGEEQFF
CDR3 DNA: TGTGCCAGCAGTTCCTGGTCGGAGGGAGAAGAGCAGTTCTTC

V gene: TRBV27
D gene: -
J gene: TRBJ1-6
clone size: many
CDR3 protein: CASSVSGTLTLHF
CDR3 DNA: TGTGCCAGCAGTGTGTCAGGCACCCTCACCCTCCACTTT

V gene: TRBV11-1
D gene: TRBD2
J gene: TRBJ2-7
clone size: many
CDR3 protein: CASSRTSGIGDYEQYF
CDR3 DNA: TGTGCCAGCAGTCGGACTAGCGGGATTGGGGACTACGAGCAGTACTTC

V gene: TRBV19
D gene: -
J gene: TRBJ2-7
clone size: few
CDR3 protein: CASSKLEGYEQYF
CDR3 DNA: TGTGCCAGTAGTAAACTCGAGGGCTACGAGCAGTACTTC

V gene: TRBV19
D gene: -
J gene: TRBJ1-3
clone size: many
CDR3 protein: CASSTGAVTGNTIYF
CDR3 DNA: TGTGCCAGTAGTACAGGGGCAGTAACTGGAAACACCATATATTTT

V gene: TRBV11-2
D gene: -
J gene: TRBJ2-7
clone size: many
CDR3 protein: CASSPSWRAYEQYF
CDR3 DNA: TGTGCCAGCAGCCCCTCCTGGCGGGCCTACGAGCAGTACTTC

V gene: TRBV6-1
D gene: TRBD1
J gene: TRBJ2-2
clone size: many
CDR3 protein: CASSGATGGANTGELFF
CDR3 DNA: TGTGCCAGCAGTGGCGCCACAGGGGGCGCGAACACCGGGGAGCTGTTTTTT

V gene: TRBV3-1
D gene: -
J gene: TRBJ2-7
clone size: many
CDR3 protein: CASSFLGAYEQYF
CDR3 DNA: TGTGCCAGCAGCTTCCTTGGCGCCTACGAGCAGTACTTC

V gene: TRBV6-1
D gene: TRBD1
J gene: TRBJ1-1
clone size: -
CDR3 protein: CASSRQGSTEAFF
CDR3 DNA: TGTGCCAGCAGCCGACAGGGAAGCACTGAAGCTTTCTTT

V gene: TRBV7-9
D gene: TRBD2
J gene: TRBJ2-5
clone size: many
CDR3 protein: CASSARLAGGAGVTQYF
CDR3 DNA: TGTGCCAGCAGCGCAAGACTAGCGGGAGGGGCCGGTGTGACCCAGTACTTC

V gene: TRBV30
D gene: -
J gene: TRBJ1-2
clone size: -
CDR3 protein: CAWSRVAGSPSGYTF
CDR3 DNA: TGTGCCTGGAGCCGCGTCGCAGGGAGTCCTAGTGGCTACACCTTC

V gene: TRBV5-5
D gene: -
J gene: TRBJ1-2
clone size: few
CDR3 protein: CASSLRVGSAIANYGYTF
CDR3 DNA: TGTGCCAGCAGCTTGCGGGTCGGGTCAGCTATAGCTAACTATGGCTACACCTTC

V gene: TRBV6-5
D gene: TRBD1
J gene: TRBJ1-2
clone size: many
CDR3 protein: CASSYSDRAYGYTF
CDR3 DNA: TGTGCCAGCAGTTACTCAGACAGGGCGTATGGCTACACCTTC

V gene: TRBV6-1
D gene: TRBD2
J gene: TRBJ2-4
clone size: many
CDR3 protein: CASRKGLAVNIQYF
CDR3 DNA: TGTGCCAGCAGGAAGGGACTAGCGGTAAACATTCAGTACTTC

V gene: TRBV2
D gene: TRBD2
J gene: TRBJ2-1
clone size: many
CDR3 protein: CANAKGGDNEQFF
CDR3 DNA: TGTGCCAATGCAAAGGGAGGGGACAATGAGCAGTTCTTC

V gene: TRBV20-1
D gene: TRBD2
J gene: TRBJ2-1
clone size: -
CDR3 protein: CSVLGDIWREGGNEQFF
CDR3 DNA: TGCAGTGTTCTAGGGGATATTTGGCGGGAGGGCGGCAACGAGCAGTTCTTC

V gene: TRBV5-1
D gene: -
J gene: TRBJ2-3
clone size: -
CDR3 protein: CASSLTGAHTPPGTQYF
CDR3 DNA: TGCGCCAGCAGCTTGACCGGGGCCCACACCCCCCCTGGTACGCAGTATTTT

V gene: TRBV20-1
D gene: -
J gene: TRBJ2-7
clone size: -
CDR3 protein: CSASHYQDEQYF
CDR3 DNA: TGCAGTGCTAGCCACTATCAGGACGAGCAGTACTTC

V gene: TRBV4-2
D gene: TRBD2
J gene: TRBJ2-3
clone size: many
CDR3 protein: CASSPRLADTDTQYF
CDR3 DNA: TGTGCCAGCAGCCCGAGACTAGCGGACACAGATACGCAGTATTTT

V gene: TRBV24-1
D gene: -
J gene: TRBJ1-5
clone size: many
CDR3 protein: CATSDARRTGDQPQHF
CDR3 DNA: TGTGCCACCAGTGACGCCCGGCGGACCGGCGATCAGCCCCAGCATTTT

V gene: TRBV9
D gene: TRBD2
J gene: TRBJ2-3
clone size: many
CDR3 protein: CASSLRGREVTDTQYF
CDR3 DNA: TGTGCCAGCAGCCTAAGAGGGCGGGAGGTGACAGATACGCAGTATTTT

V gene: TRBV12-3/TRBV12-4
D gene: TRBD1
J gene: TRBJ1-2
clone size: many
CDR3 protein: CASRHVLQGYGYTF
CDR3 DNA: TGTGCCAGCAGGCACGTTTTACAGGGGTATGGCTACACCTTC

V gene: TRBV2
D gene: -
J gene: TRBJ2-7
clone size: many
CDR3 protein: CASSEYEQYF
CDR3 DNA: TGTGCCAGCAGTGAATACGAGCAGTACTTC

V gene: TRBV4-1
D gene: -
J gene: TRBJ1-2
clone size: many
CDR3 protein: CASSPAVVDYGYTF
CDR3 DNA: TGCGCCAGCAGCCCAGCCGTGGTGGACTATGGCTACACCTTC

V gene: TRBV30
D gene: TRBD1
J gene: TRBJ2-2
clone size: many
CDR3 protein: CAWSATGATGELFF
CDR3 DNA: TGTGCCTGGAGTGCGACAGGGGCCACCGGGGAGCTGTTTTTT

V gene: TRBV20-1
D gene: -
J gene: TRBJ1-2
clone size: few
CDR3 protein: CSASRTDYGYTF
CDR3 DNA: TGCAGTGCTTCTCGGACAGACTATGGCTACACCTTC

V gene: TRBV19
D gene: -
J gene: TRBJ1-1
clone size: many
CDR3 protein: CASTPGVGLNTEAFF
CDR3 DNA: TGTGCCAGTACCCCCGGGGTCGGGTTGAACACTGAAGCTTTCTTT

V gene: TRBV28
D gene: -
J gene: TRBJ2-3
clone size: many
CDR3 protein: CASSPPTGDRSVMYF
CDR3 DNA: TGTGCCAGCAGCCCCCCGACCGGGGACCGGAGTGTGATGTATTTT

V gene: TRBV28
D gene: TRBD1
J gene: TRBJ2-1
clone size: many
CDR3 protein: CATKRGGQYNEQFF
CDR3 DNA: TGTGCCACCAAACGAGGGGGCCAGTACAATGAGCAGTTCTTC

V gene: TRBV28
D gene: -
J gene: TRBJ2-7
clone size: -
CDR3 protein: CASRGQGSSYEQYF
CDR3 DNA: TGTGCCAGCAGGGGGCAGGGAAGCTCCTACGAGCAGTACTTC

V gene: TRBV18
D gene: -
J gene: TRBJ1-2
clone size: many
CDR3 protein: CASSPEGNYGYTF
CDR3 DNA: TGTGCCAGCTCACCAGAAGGAAACTATGGCTACACCTTC

V gene: TRBV27
D gene: -
J gene: TRBJ2-7
clone size: many
CDR3 protein: CASSSAGRSTIEQYF
CDR3 DNA: TGTGCCAGCAGTTCTGCTGGGAGATCTACGATAGAGCAGTACTTC

V gene: TRBV2
D gene: -
J gene: TRBJ1-2
clone size: few
CDR3 protein: CASSFTPGSAYGYTF
CDR3 DNA: TGTGCCAGCAGCTTTACCCCGGGAAGCGCCTATGGCTACACCTTC

V gene: TRBV6-1
D gene: TRBD1
J gene: TRBJ1-2
clone size: many
CDR3 protein: CASSETIQGGGYTF
CDR3 DNA: TGTGCCAGCAGTGAAACTATTCAGGGGGGAGGCTACACCTTC

V gene: TRBV11-2
D gene: TRBD1
J gene: TRBJ1-4
clone size: -
CDR3 protein: CASSFHGTGEKLFF
CDR3 DNA: TGTGCCAGCAGTTTCCACGGGACAGGGGAAAAACTGTTTTTT

V gene: TRBV7-8
D gene: -
J gene: TRBJ2-3
clone size: many
CDR3 protein: CASSLDPGLEDTQYF
CDR3 DNA: TGTGCCAGCAGCTTAGACCCGGGACTTGAGGATACGCAGTATTTT

V gene: TRBV12-3/TRBV12-4
D gene: -
J gene: TRBJ2-7
clone size: many
CDR3 protein: CASSLPTISYEQYF
CDR3 DNA: TGTGCCAGCAGCCTTCCTACGATCTCCTACGAGCAGTACTTC

V gene: TRBV11-2
D gene: -
J gene: TRBJ2-2
clone size: many
CDR3 protein: CASSLEGWAGELFF
CDR3 DNA: TGTGCCAGCAGCTTAGAAGGGTGGGCCGGGGAGCTGTTTTTT

V gene: TRBV3-1
D gene: TRBD1
J gene: TRBJ2-3
clone size: -
CDR3 protein: CASTPEGQLRVDTQYF
CDR3 DNA: TGTGCCAGCACCCCAGAGGGACAGCTCCGTGTGGATACGCAGTATTTT

V gene: TRBV2
D gene: TRBD1
J gene: TRBJ2-3
clone size: -
CDR3 protein: CASTGQGVTDTQYF
CDR3 DNA: TGTGCCAGCACGGGACAGGGGGTCACAGATACGCAGTATTTT

V gene: TRBV29-1
D gene: -
J gene: TRBJ1-2
clone size: few
CDR3 protein: CSDNRDLQARTNYGYTF
CDR3 DNA: TGCAGCGACAACAGAGATTTACAGGCTCGGACTAACTATGGCTACACCTTC

V gene: TRBV18
D gene: -
J gene: TRBJ2-2
clone size: many
CDR3 protein: CASSPLSGPGELFF
CDR3 DNA: TGTGCCAGCTCACCACTCTCGGGGCCCGGGGAGCTGTTTTTT

V gene: TRBV2
D gene: -
J gene: TRBJ1-5
clone size: -
CDR3 protein: CASRERPGLDQPQHF
CDR3 DNA: TGTGCCAGCCGTGAACGTCCGGGGCTGGATCAGCCCCAGCATTTT

V gene: TRBV28
D gene: TRBD1
J gene: TRBJ1-5
clone size: many
CDR3 protein: CASGPTGAQGQPQHF
CDR3 DNA: TGTGCCAGCGGTCCGACAGGGGCCCAAGGTCAGCCCCAGCATTTT

V gene: TRBV7-9
D gene: TRBD2
J gene: TRBJ2-2
clone size: many
CDR3 protein: CASGTGGPAGELFF
CDR3 DNA: TGTGCCAGCGGGACGGGAGGGCCCGCCGGGGAGCTGTTTTTT

V gene: TRBV18
D gene: -
J gene: TRBJ1-2
clone size: many
CDR3 protein: CASSSARQNDHGYTF
CDR3 DNA: TGTGCCAGCTCAAGCGCGCGGCAGAACGACCATGGCTACACCTTC

V gene: TRBV5-1
D gene: TRBD1
J gene: TRBJ2-6
clone size: -
CDR3 protein: CASSFAGGSGANVLTF
CDR3 DNA: TGCGCCAGCAGCTTCGCAGGGGGATCTGGGGCCAACGTCCTGACTTTC